The 18 T cell receptor beta chains below were found in one sample sequenced in a study of T cells expressing NK-cell markers. One entry per CDR3 protein, without DNA, is what TCRdb gives after re-calling the 5' RACE reads. The ten most abundant clones cover 0.39% of a sample with 200,000 to 300,000 distinct CDR3 sequences. The sample comprised blood T cells: a sorted CD56 or NKG2C T cell subset, CD4+ or CD8+ T cells, or bulk PBMC T cells (not recorded which). These receptors all come from a man in his late teens or twenties in good health.

The gene calls are TRBV20-1 and TRBJ2-5; the TCRdb D gene call, TRBD2, has no DNA to confirm it. The CDR3 has 13 residues. The V gene's germline CDR1 is DFQATT and CDR2 SNEGSKA (reference sequence). The chain's CDR3 is CSAQGPSWKTQYF.

The chain combines TRBV12-3 or TRBV12-4 with TRBJ2-3; absent DNA, TCRdb's TRBD1 call cannot be checked. This CDR3 is 13 amino acids long. The CDR3: CASSARDRDTQYF.

The V gene is TRBV12-3 or TRBV12-4, the J gene TRBJ2-3. This CDR3 contains 17 residues. The CDR3 protein is CASSLALRAPDTDTQYF.

The chain combines TRBV20-1 with TRBJ2-1. The CDR3 contains 15 residues. Per germline, CDR1 DFQATT and CDR2 SNEGSKA (reference sequence). The CDR3 reads CSARDPRLQINEQFF.

The V and J genes are TRBV29-1 and TRBJ2-2; the D call from TCRdb, TRBD1, cannot be confirmed without DNA. Germline values: CDR1 SQVTM, CDR2 ANQGSEA. The CDR3 extends over 15 amino acids. CDR3 residues: CTIIKTTGSTGELFF.

The chain links TRBV28 to TRBJ1-1; TCRdb calls TRBD1, which cannot be checked without DNA. This CDR3 contains 12 residues. CDR1 is MDHEN and CDR2 is SYDVKM in the germline V gene. This CDR3 reads CASNALWAEAFF.

CDR3 region: CASSFGGQGNSPLHF. The V and J genes are TRBV12-3 or TRBV12-4 and TRBJ1-6; the D gene TCRdb calls, TRBD1, cannot be checked with no DNA. The CDR3 has 15 amino acids.

The chain combines TRBV19 with TRBJ1-2; TCRdb's assignment of TRBD1 cannot be checked, as there is no DNA. Germline CDR1 LNHDA, CDR2 SQIVND (reference sequence). The CDR3 loop spans 16 amino acids. This CDR3 reads CASSAISGTRNYGYTF.

The chain joins TRBV5-6 to TRBJ2-5. Germline V lookup: CDR1 SGHDT, CDR2 YYEEEE. There are 14 residues in the CDR3. The CDR3 sequence is CASSLGRHQETQYF.

This chain connects TRBV20-1 to TRBJ2-4; TCRdb selects TRBD2, and the lack of DNA leaves this call unchecked. This CDR3 comprises 15 residues. Looked up from germline, CDR1 is DFQATT and CDR2 is SNEGSKA (reference sequence). CDR3 in amino acids: CSAREMLEAKNIQYF.

The V and J genes are TRBV2 and TRBJ2-3; TCRdb's D call, TRBD2, is unchecked because there is no DNA. This CDR3 comprises 15 residues. Germline V gene lookup returns CDR1 SNHLY and CDR2 FYNNEI. The CDR3 region is CASSEGGSGKDTQYF.

The genes are TRBV20-1 and TRBJ1-5; TCRdb designates TRBD1, a call that cannot be tested without DNA. Germline CDR1 reads DFQATT; CDR2 reads SNEGSKA (reference sequence). The CDR3 is made up of 17 amino acids. This chain's CDR3 is CSARADRGKVGNQPQHF.

This CDR3 reads CASRNRGDYGYTF. J is TRBJ1-2 and V is TRBV12-3 or TRBV12-4; without DNA, the TCRdb call of TRBD1 cannot be checked. The CDR3 totals 13 residues.

This chain uses TRBV29-1 with TRBJ2-2. CDR1 SQVTM and CDR2 ANQGSEA come from the germline V gene. CDR3 length equals 12 residues. Here the CDR3 reads CSVLTGTGELFF.

The chain carries TRBV4-3 and TRBJ1-2; TCRdb lists TRBD1, though no DNA is available to test this call. Germline lookup yields CDR1 LGHNA and CDR2 YSLEER. The CDR3 loop spans 15 amino acids. The CDR3 loop reads CASSQDGRDSYGYTF.

The chain recombines TRBV12-3 or TRBV12-4 with TRBJ2-5. The CDR3 spans 15 residues. CDR3 sequence reads: CASSLGPGEKETQYF.

V is TRBV12-3 or TRBV12-4 and J is TRBJ2-2; TCRdb selects TRBD2, and the lack of DNA leaves this call unchecked. The CDR3 has 14 amino acids. The CDR3 here is CASNRRGVSGELFF.

The chain joins TRBV7-2 to TRBJ1-6; TCRdb names TRBD1, which stays unverified in the absence of DNA. The CDR3 contains 15 residues. The germline CDR1 and CDR2 sequences are SGHTA and FQGNSA. CDR3 sequence: CANRLGQGAYSPLHF.